The entry below gives a single TCR beta chain sequence along with its context. With 10 bases clipped from V and 3 bases from J, the junction kept 6 bases outside the gene matches. This CDR3 region has 13 residues. Looked up from germline, CDR1 is MNHEY and CDR2 is SVGAGI. The data originate from a study of beta chain features in type 1 diabetes. Expressed TCRB transcripts were sequenced after all isolated RNA was converted to cDNA. The assay was immunoSEQ multiplex PCR, and TCRdb's table has in-frame clones only and misses some. Among approximately 400,000 clones, around 16% were seen once, and the ten largest hold under 0.02%.

J is TRBJ2-5 and V is TRBV6-5; the match to TRBD1 covers 9 bases. The receptor was isolated from a woman younger than 30 in good health. What was sequenced was naive CD4+ T cells from blood. The CDR3 nucleotides are TGTGCCACAAAGGGGACAGGGAAAGAGACCCAGTACTTC. This sequence encodes CATKGTGKETQYF.